A selection of T cell receptor beta chains follows, all from one sample in a study of T cell responses to AZD1222 COVID-19 vaccine. TCRdb's copy holds only in-frame clones and misses some; the assay was immunoSEQ multiplex PCR. This table holds roughly 120,000 clones, approximately 89% found once. The specimen was peripheral blood, collected 28 days after the second AZD1222 dose. These receptors came from an adult who received the AZD1222 COVID-19 vaccine. CDR3s leave out the opening cysteine and the closing phenylalanine or tryptophan. Fields, in order: CDR3 length, V gene, CDR3 protein.

14 | TRBV6-2/TRBV6-3 | ASSPGEKRGTYEQY
11 | TRBV19 | ASSGPGDSPLH
11 | TRBV3-1/TRBV3-2 | ASTDRVGSPLH
15 | TRBV7-9 | ASSSLAGTSGTNEQF
14 | TRBV4-1 | ASSQGSGAIQETQY
16 | TRBV4-2 | ASSQERGQAPLDTEAF
12 | TRBV3-1/TRBV3-2 | ASSQGEGAGGYT
11 | TRBV7-8 | ASSPLGSQPQH
12 | TRBV10-3 | ATSDGQEADTQY
11 | TRBV5-6 | ASSGGGAYEQY
12 | TRBV28 | ASSLTGYNQPQH
12 | TRBV6-2/TRBV6-3 | ASSYSRGSTEAF
11 | TRBV12-5 | ASGHNWDSPLH
13 | TRBV7-2 | ASSPMQGVAYGYT
12 | TRBV7-2 | ASSLAGGLETQY
13 | TRBV5-4 | ASSWPGGSSDEQF
14 | TRBV2 | ASSRETQEWNEKLF
14 | TRBV4-3 | ASSQDPSPGEGLAF
11 | TRBV7-3 | ASSFGGGAEQY
12 | TRBV7-7 | ASSLGTYQETQY
13 | TRBV11-1 | ASRSSRTGEAEQY
10 | TRBV28 | ASSSGAYGYT
15 | TRBV13 | ASSLFDRISGGNEQF
11 | TRBV10-1 | ASRDRAIEPQH
12 | TRBV21-1 | ASSNRPVQETQY
11 | TRBV5-1 | ASSNGQGRGYT
10 | TRBV7-3 | ASSLYAGTQY
10 | TRBV10-3 | AISESQYEQY
10 | TRBV15 | ATSRGLHEQY
12 | TRBV6-5 | ASSYLGQGYEQY
11 | TRBV2 | ASVSRGAPEAF
12 | TRBV7-9 | ASSLAPGQAEAF
15 | TRBV4-3 | ASSQGGLGTFTDTQY
11 | TRBV19 | ASRGAPNEKLF
14 | TRBV4-2 | ASSQDSSGGDEKLF
12 | TRBV19 | ASSIGGYGNTIY
15 | TRBV7-9 | ASSKQTGGLAANEQF
12 | TRBV6-5 | ASRKGDVDEKLF
10 | TRBV18 | ASSPGGDTQY
12 | TRBV2 | ASSVRRDYDGYT
12 | TRBV7-9 | ASSLVGDSYEQY
11 | TRBV7-9 | ASSFSGYNEQF
15 | TRBV19 | ATRDSPSPVSGNTIY
11 | TRBV29-1 | STPARVGYGYT
13 | TRBV15 | ATSSFERRANGYT
12 | TRBV21-1 | ASSKGPITYGYT
9 | TRBV15 | ATSSLEEQY
14 | TRBV6-6 | ASSPLAGGLLHEQF